Below are 27 T cell receptor beta chains sequenced from a single sample in a study of blood T cells in healthy people across ages. A sample-barcoded 5' primer and a J-beta primer mix were used in a second PCR of roughly 6 to 11 cycles. MiXCR was run by TCRdb on the 5' RACE reads, yielding one entry per CDR3 protein. The profile shows hundreds of thousands of distinct CDR3 sequences, around three fifths of them singletons. The sample taken for sequencing was blood. The receptors here all came from a man aged 40-55 years in good health.

This rearrangement joins TRBV7-2 to TRBJ2-3, with 9 bases fitting TRBD2. Germline CDR1 SGHTA, CDR2 FQGNSA. J lost 2 bases, V lost 6 bases, and 15 bases had no gene match. The CDR3 sequence is 18 residues long. The CDR3, as DNA: TGTGCCAGCAGTCGCAAAGGGGAGCTAGCGGGGAACACAGATACGCAGTATTTT. Encoded protein: CASSRKGELAGNTDTQYF.

The chain couples TRBV29-1 to TRBJ2-5; D might be TRBD2 (7 bases). V gave up 6 bases and J gave up 5 bases, with 16 bases separating them. The germline V gene has CDR1 SQVTM and CDR2 ANQGSEA. The CDR3 loop spans 13 amino acids. The CDR3 spells CSVYEQGGETQYF. CDR3 coding DNA: TGCAGCGTCTACGAACAGGGAGGGGAGACCCAGTACTTC.

This clonotype was detected once. The chain is built from TRBV29-1 and TRBJ2-3; the D gene is possibly TRBD2 (6 bases). CDR3 length: 14 residues. Trimming stripped 4 bases from V and 1 base from J, with 12 bases between. CDR1 SQVTM and CDR2 ANQGSEA come from the germline V gene. The CDR3 DNA is TGCAGCGTTGCCGCCTGGGGGGGCACAGATACGCAGTATTTT. Translated: CSVAAWGGTDTQYF.

V is TRBV20-1 and J is TRBJ2-5, with D possibly TRBD2 on 5 matching bases. Between the trimmed V and J ends, which lost 6 bases and 1 base, there was a span of 15 bases. The V gene's germline CDR1 is DFQATT and CDR2 SNEGSKA (reference sequence). The CDR3 covers 14 residues. The CDR3 is CSAEGSIGQETQYF. Here the CDR3 DNA reads TGCAGTGCCGAGGGATCTATAGGCCAAGAGACCCAGTACTTC.

Only a few counts were recorded for this clonotype. V usage is TRBV27 and J usage is TRBJ2-5; D not resolved. CDR1 and CDR2 (germline): MNHEY, SMNVEV (reference sequence). The CDR3 extends over 14 amino acids. V was shortened by 5 bases and J by 1 base, with 11 bases between the two germline ends. The chain's CDR3 is CASSPQRAQETQYF. CDR3 coding DNA: TGTGCCAGCAGTCCCCAGAGAGCCCAAGAGACCCAGTACTTC.

The chain recombines TRBV12-3 or TRBV12-4 with TRBJ2-7, with unresolved D. V was cut by 5 bases and J by 3 bases, with 14 bases left in between. The CDR3 length is 14 residues. In nucleotides, the CDR3 is TGTGCCAGCAGTCCCATTCAGGCAAACTACGAGCAGTACTTC. It translates to CASSPIQANYEQYF.

This chain connects TRBV27 to TRBJ2-5, with 9 bases lining up with TRBD1. The CDR3 totals 15 residues. CDR1 and CDR2 from the germline V gene are MNHEY and SMNVEV (reference sequence). The J segment lost 4 bases and the V segment lost 6 bases, leaving 9 bases of the junction unmatched. CDR3 sequence reads: CASSSGTGTPETQYF. The CDR3 region has the DNA TGTGCCAGCAGCTCCGGGACAGGGACCCCAGAGACCCAGTACTTC.

This clonotype came up once. The rearrangement links TRBV2 to TRBJ2-1; 12 nucleotides match TRBD2. The V segment lost 11 bases and the J segment 2 bases; nucleotides outside the gene matches: 4. CDR1 and CDR2 from the germline V gene are SNHLY and FYNNEI. The CDR3 covers 14 residues. CDR3 sequence (DNA): TGTGCCGGGTCTAGCGGGAGGGCCTACAATGAGCAGTTCTTC. Protein sequence: CAGSSGRAYNEQFF.

V gene TRBV6-1 combines with J gene TRBJ2-1, with D possibly TRBD1 on 5 matching bases. The CDR3 runs to 12 residues. Trimming left V 5 bases short and J 10 bases short, with 12 bases between. CDR1 and CDR2 from the germline V gene are MNHNS and SASEGT. The CDR3: CASSRRDSEQFF. CDR3 DNA sequence: TGTGCCAGCAGTCGTCGTGACAGCGAGCAGTTCTTC.

This chain joins TRBV7-2 and TRBJ2-1; 8 nucleotides align to TRBD2. Per the germline V gene, CDR1 is SGHTA and CDR2 is FQGNSA. V gave up 6 bases and J gave up 7 bases; unmatched junction bases: 5. The CDR3 extends over 13 amino acids. CDR3 residues: CASSGTSINEQFF. The CDR3 DNA is TGTGCCAGCAGTGGGACTAGTATTAATGAGCAGTTCTTC.

The chain combines TRBV20-1 with TRBJ1-1; D is ambiguous. The CDR3 extends over 13 amino acids. Germline V gene data show CDR1 as DFQATT and CDR2 as SNEGSKA (reference sequence). V was shortened by 3 bases and J by 1 base, with 9 bases between the two germline ends. CDR3 bases: TGCAGTGCTAGCGGCGCCACGAACACTGAAGCTTTCTTT. Translating gives CSASGATNTEAFF.

The rearrangement joins TRBV21-1 to TRBJ2-7; TRBD2 is the table's D call and was not checked against the DNA. TRBV21-1 is assigned pseudogene status. The CDR3 totals 17 residues. The CDR3, as DNA: TGTGCCAGCAGCAAATTAACCTCCATAGACATCTCCTACGAGCAGTACTTC. This gives the protein CASSKLTSIDISYEQYF.

This clonotype was seen only a few times. The rearrangement joins TRBV6-5 to TRBJ2-6; perhaps TRBD2 as D (6 bases). Trimming removed 2 bases at V and 0 bases at J, with 11 bases between. CDR3 length: 17 residues. Germline loops: CDR1 MNHEY, CDR2 SVGAGI. The CDR3 sequence is CASSYGGTASGANVLTF. CDR3 DNA: TGTGCCAGCAGTTACGGAGGGACTGCCTCTGGGGCCAACGTCCTGACTTTC.

The J gene is TRBJ2-1, the V gene TRBV20-1, with no clear D. V was shortened by 0 bases and J by 2 bases, with 11 bases between the two germline ends. The CDR3 contains 15 residues. Germline lookup yields CDR1 DFQATT and CDR2 SNEGSKA (reference sequence). The CDR3 DNA follows: TGCAGTGCTAGAGAGCAGTTCTACCCCTACAATGAGCAGTTCTTC. It is translated as CSAREQFYPYNEQFF.

The V call is TRBV6-6, the J call TRBJ1-2, with 9 nucleotides matching TRBD1. The CDR3 is 16 amino acids. Germline CDR1 is MNHNY and CDR2 is SVGAGI (reference sequence). Germline trimming cut 4 bases from V and 3 bases from J; bases unmatched to any gene: 9. The CDR3 coding sequence is TGTGCCAGCAGTTCTCCGCCGGGGACAGGGCACTATGGCTACACCTTC. Residues: CASSSPPGTGHYGYTF.

This clonotype was observed a handful of times. The chain couples TRBV5-1 to TRBJ2-5, with 7 bases lining up with TRBD2. The J call is uncertain, as TRBJ2-7 better fits the DNA end. The CDR3 extends over 13 amino acids. Per germline, CDR1 SGHRS and CDR2 YFSETQ. This CDR3 reads CASRTGGGDEQYF. CDR3 in DNA: TGCGCCAGCAGGACGGGAGGCGGGGACGAGCAGTACTTC.

This chain uses TRBV29-1 with TRBJ2-1; 11 bases fit TRBD2. The trim removed 6 bases at V and 7 bases at J, leaving 8 bases unmatched. Looked up from germline, CDR1 is SQVTM and CDR2 is ANQGSEA. This CDR3 region has 14 residues. The CDR3: CSVITSGGYNEQFF. CDR3 nucleotide sequence: TGCAGCGTCATTACTAGCGGGGGATATAATGAGCAGTTCTTC.

The rearrangement links TRBV4-3 to TRBJ2-4; D not resolved. The better agreement between TRBJ2-7 and the DNA end casts doubt on the J call. The CDR3 contains 14 residues. CDR1 is LGHNA and CDR2 is YSLEER in the germline V gene. CDR3 protein: CASSQEGKFGEQYF. CDR3 DNA: TGCGCCAGCAGCCAAGAGGGGAAGTTCGGCGAGCAGTACTTC.

The CDR3 reads CASRTYGGELFF. CDR3 DNA sequence: TGCGCCAGCAGGACGTACGGCGGGGAGCTGTTTTTT. The V call is TRBV10-2, the J call TRBJ2-2; the D is unclear. The CDR3 length is 12 residues. Germline V gene lookup returns CDR1 WSHSY and CDR2 SAAADI. Trimming shortened V by 6 bases and J by 7 bases, and 9 bases separated the two germline ends.

V usage is TRBV4-3 and J usage is TRBJ1-4; 7 nucleotides agree with TRBD1. The CDR3 is 15 residues long. The germline V gene has CDR1 LGHNA and CDR2 YSLEER. J gave up 4 bases and V 3 bases, and 5 bases lay outside the gene matches. The CDR3 spells CASSHRQGYNEKLFF. As DNA, the CDR3 is TGCGCCAGCAGCCATAGACAGGGCTATAATGAAAAACTGTTTTTT.

V and J are TRBV10-3 and TRBJ2-1, with D hard to call. The CDR3 has 13 residues. Per the germline V gene, CDR1 is ENHRY and CDR2 is SYGVKD. The V end was cut by 6 bases, the J end by 3 bases, with 9 bases between. CDR3 loop: CAISGKDYNEQFF. The CDR3 coding sequence is TGTGCCATCAGCGGAAAGGACTACAATGAGCAGTTCTTC.

This clonotype was detected only a few times. The chain employs TRBV4-3 and TRBJ1-2; D is undetermined. Germline CDR1 reads LGHNA; CDR2 reads YSLEER. V lost 0 bases, J lost 5 bases, and 10 bases lay in between. The CDR3 has 14 residues. The CDR3 DNA follows: TGCGCCAGCAGCCAAGATACACGGGATTATGGCTACACCTTC. It yields the protein CASSQDTRDYGYTF.

The rearrangement joins TRBV4-1 to TRBJ2-5, with 12 bases identical to TRBD2. Unmatched junction bases numbered 4, after V lost 1 base and J lost 1 base. CDR3 length: 17 residues. The V gene's germline CDR1 is MGHRA and CDR2 YSYEKL. CDR3 nucleotides: TGCGCCAGCAGCCAAGGACTAGCGGGAGTGGGCCAAGAGACCCAGTACTTC. Its protein product is CASSQGLAGVGQETQYF.

At least ten counts were recorded for this clonotype. The V call is TRBV4-3, the J call TRBJ1-4; D not certain. With 0 bases removed from V and 8 bases from J, the gap between germline ends came to 13 bases. The CDR3 consists of 15 residues. Germline assignment: CDR1 LGHNA and CDR2 YSLEER. The CDR3 DNA reads TGCGCCAGCAGCCAAGATCGACGGGTATTCGAAAAACTGTTTTTT. Translated, it gives CASSQDRRVFEKLFF.

The chain has TRBV12-3 or TRBV12-4 and TRBJ1-5; no reliable D call. The ends were cut back, 8 bases at V and 7 bases at J, with 9 bases in the middle. The CDR3 has 11 residues. This CDR3 reads CASGRKQPQHF. CDR3 bases: TGTGCCAGCGGACGAAAACAGCCCCAGCATTTT.

V usage is TRBV28 and J usage is TRBJ1-4; TRBD1 might be the D (6 bases). The germline V gene has CDR1 MDHEN and CDR2 SYDVKM. V dropped 2 bases and J dropped 5 bases, with 12 bases sitting between them. The CDR3 has 15 residues. The CDR3 DNA follows: TGTGCCAGCAGTTTAGTAGGGGGAGAAAATGAAAAACTGTTTTTT. This codes for CASSLVGGENEKLFF.

The CDR3 DNA sequence: TGCAGTGCTAGTGTGACAGTTAGCACAGATACGCAGTATTTT. Protein product: CSASVTVSTDTQYF. The V gene is TRBV20-1, the J gene TRBJ2-3, with a possible D match to TRBD1 (5 bases). This CDR3 has 14 residues. With 3 bases removed from V and 0 bases from J, the gap between germline ends came to 10 bases. The germline gives CDR1 DFQATT, CDR2 SNEGSKA (reference sequence).